Below, one T cell receptor (beta chain) is given with its context. Its matching antigen is unknown. The source of the sample is a study of shared clonotypes between healthy human individuals. On the study more broadly: Aged between 18 and 49, the donors were a couple of women and a few men. There were three CD4 naive, three CD4 memory, two CD8 naive and one CD8 memory plates per donor.

Only in-frame clones appear in the TCRdb table, and some are missing; sequencing was by immunoSEQ multiplex PCR. The sample yields over a million clones, roughly 75% seen once. Trimming took 0 bases from V and 4 from J, leaving 20 bases between them. The germline CDR1 and CDR2 sequences are SGDLS and YYNGEE. The CDR3 extends over 18 amino acids. Study outcomes and limitations: A handful of donors had 5% to 6% of their naive CD4 clonotypes in common.

The sample taken for sequencing was memory CD4+ T cells sorted from blood. Subset indicated: CD45RA-negative fraction. The chain is built from TRBV9 and TRBJ1-5; D might be TRBD1 (5 bases). The sequence derives from a man younger than 30 in good health. The CDR3 loop reads CASSVDVGRGGINQPQHF. In DNA form, the CDR3 reads TGTGCCAGCAGCGTAGATGTCGGACGGGGGGGTATTAATCAGCCCCAGCATTTT.